This T cell receptor (beta chain) was profiled in a study of metastatic and nonmetastatic thyroid tumors. The entire patient cohort was treatment-naive prior to thyroid surgery. The trim removed 8 bases at V and 6 bases at J, leaving 13 bases unmatched. The CDR3 is made up of 15 amino acids. The germline V gene has CDR1 MNHEY and CDR2 SMNVEV (reference sequence). TCRdb re-analyzed the PCR reads using MiXCR. Among approximately 21,000 clones listed, roughly 21% were seen once. The receptor's source is a female donor with papillary thyroid cancer or a benign thyroid nodule (not recorded which). Some clones in this sample may be carry-over from other donors' samples. Material: blood. J is TRBJ2-7 and V is TRBV27; 10 bases agree with TRBD2. The CDR3 here is CASSPGSGGVREQYF. CDR3 nucleotides: TGTGCCAGCTCACCAGGGAGCGGGGGGGTTCGCGAGCAGTACTTC.